The 21 T cell receptor beta chains reported below all come from one sample, sequenced in a study of cytomegalovirus exposure and HLA in healthy donors (dated by TCRdb to the late 2010s). Libraries were built with the immunoSEQ multiplex PCR assay. The multiplex PCR relied on a mix of 60 forward primers for TCR Vbeta segments and 13 reverse primers for TCR Jbeta segments. As stored in TCRdb, this immuneACCESS dataset retains in-frame rearrangements with V and J assigned. A fraction of the clones does not appear; measured against another copy, unresolved V genes explain less than half of the discrepancy, and the remainder lacks a known reason. The sample profile shows 76,000 or so clones; about 78% of them were found once. Nearly 9% of the sample rests with the top ten. Input material: PBMCs. The receptors were gathered from a woman between 35 and 50 years old in good health and CMV-seropositive.

The V call is TRBV7-2, the J call TRBJ1-1, with TRBD1 matching 7 bases. V gave up 5 bases and J gave up 4 bases; unmatched junction bases: 13. The CDR3 has 16 amino acids. Germline CDR1 SGHTA, CDR2 FQGNSA. The CDR3 DNA sequence: TGTGCCAGCAGCCGAGATTCCGGGACAGCGTTCACTGAAGCTTTCTTT. Translated: CASSRDSGTAFTEAFF.

The gene calls are TRBV10-3 and TRBJ2-1, with TRBD2 matching over 16 bases. Losses at the gene ends were 5 bases for V and 1 base for J; bases not matched to a gene: 5. The germline gives CDR1 ENHRY, CDR2 SYGVKD. CDR3 length: 18 amino acids. The CDR3 loop reads CAISTGLAGGLSYNEQFF. The CDR3 DNA sequence: TGTGCCATCAGTACGGGACTAGCGGGGGGGTTATCCTACAATGAGCAGTTCTTC.

The chain joins TRBV10-3 to TRBJ2-2; TRBD2 matches 7 bases. With V trimmed by 4 bases and J by 7 bases, 6 bases remained unmatched. CDR3 length: 14 residues. Per germline, CDR1 ENHRY and CDR2 SYGVKD. The chain's CDR3 is CAISVTGEGGELFF. The CDR3 DNA reads as TGTGCCATCAGTGTGACGGGGGAGGGCGGGGAGCTGTTTTTT.

In regard to this clone: A read error may account for a junction end that differs from germline. This chain uses TRBV5-6 with TRBJ2-5; D may be TRBD2 (5 bases). Germline V gene lookup returns CDR1 SGHDT and CDR2 YYEEEE. This CDR3 has 13 residues. DNA for the CDR3: TGTGCCAGCAGCCCCGGAGGCGGAGAGGCCCAGTACTTC. Protein sequence: CASSPGGGEAQYF.

The chain uses TRBV18 and TRBJ2-5; D call uncertain. V was shortened by 6 bases and J by 5 bases, with 10 bases between the two germline ends. This CDR3 is built from 12 residues. Germline-derived CDR1 and CDR2 are KGHSH and LQKENI. CDR3 DNA: TGTGCCAGCTCCACTACTTACGAGACCCAGTACTTC. It specifies CASSTTYETQYF.

V gene TRBV5-3 combines with J gene TRBJ1-4; D uncertain. TRBV5-3 is assigned to the ORF class and has an uncertain function. CDR3 length: 14 residues. Between the trimmed V and J ends, which lost 9 bases and 4 bases, there was a span of 16 bases. The CDR3 protein is CATPGRAHNEKLFF. As DNA, the CDR3 is TGTGCCACCCCTGGGCGGGCCCATAATGAAAAACTGTTTTTT.

The V gene is TRBV28, the J gene TRBJ1-6; TRBD1 agrees at 7 bases. The V gene's germline CDR1 is MDHEN and CDR2 SYDVKM. This CDR3 is 12 amino acids long. CDR3 in amino acids: CASTGINSPLHF. In nucleotides, the CDR3 is TGTGCTTCGACAGGGATTAATTCACCCCTCCACTTT.

CDR3 protein: CASSPGQGIYEQYF. CDR3 in DNA: TGCGCCAGCAGCCCGGGACAGGGGATATACGAGCAGTACTTC. The chain uses TRBV4-3 and TRBJ2-7; 10 bases align to TRBD1. This CDR3 comprises 14 residues. V shed 4 bases, J shed 4 bases, and the junction held 4 bases outside the gene matches. The V gene's germline CDR1 is LGHNA and CDR2 YSLEER.

The gene calls are TRBV4-1 and TRBJ1-3; D ambiguous. With 6 bases removed from V and 2 bases from J, the gap between germline ends came to 11 bases. Germline V gene lookup returns CDR1 MGHRA and CDR2 YSYEKL. The CDR3 is 14 amino acids. The CDR3 nucleotides read TGCGCCAGCAGTTCTCCGGGAGCTGGAAACACCATATATTTT. Translation gives CASSSPGAGNTIYF.

J is TRBJ1-6 and V is TRBV27; possible D gene TRBD1, 6 bases. CDR3 length: 13 amino acids. Trimming shortened V by 3 bases and J by 7 bases, and 7 bases separated the two germline ends. In germline, CDR1 is MNHEY, CDR2 SMNVEV (reference sequence). The CDR3 DNA follows: TGTGCCAGCAGTTTCAGGGGCAATTCACCCCTCCACTTT. Translation: CASSFRGNSPLHF.

This rearrangement joins TRBV18 to TRBJ1-6; 9 nucleotides align to TRBD1. Germline V gives CDR1 KGHSH, CDR2 LQKENI. V gave up 2 bases and J gave up 6 bases; unmatched junction bases: 11. The CDR3 covers 18 residues. CDR3 protein: CASSPNPGQGSGNSPLHF. The CDR3 DNA follows: TGTGCCAGCTCACCAAATCCCGGACAGGGGTCTGGTAATTCACCCCTCCACTTT.

This chain connects TRBV7-8 to TRBJ1-6; TRBD1 aligns across 7 bases. This CDR3 contains 15 residues. The J segment lost 7 bases and the V segment lost 5 bases, leaving 8 bases of the junction unmatched. Germline V gene lookup returns CDR1 SGHVS and CDR2 FQNEAQ. The CDR3 loop is CASSTTGRGNSPLHF. DNA for the CDR3: TGTGCCAGCAGCACGACAGGGCGAGGGAATTCACCCCTCCACTTT. The whole variable domain, filled in from reference TRBV7-8 and TRBJ1-6, reads GAGVSQSPRYKVAKRGQDVALRCDPISGHVSLFWYQQALGQGPEFLTYFQNEAQLDKSGLPSDRFFAERPEGSVSTLKIQRTQQEDSAVYLCASSTTGRGNSPLHFGNGTRLTVT.

This chain's CDR3 is CASSLARGGAYTGELFF. DNA of the CDR3: TGTGCCAGCAGCTTAGCGCGAGGGGGGGCTTACACCGGGGAGCTGTTTTTT. The gene calls are TRBV7-2 and TRBJ2-2; D is perhaps TRBD2 (7 bases). In germline, CDR1 is SGHTA, CDR2 FQGNSA. V was pared by 0 bases and J by 3 bases, with 14 bases between. CDR3 length: 17 residues.

The chain is built from TRBV19 and TRBJ1-5, with D possibly TRBD1 on 6 matching bases. From germline, CDR1 is LNHDA and CDR2 SQIVND (reference sequence). V gave up 1 base and J gave up 7 bases, with 14 bases separating them. This CDR3 contains 15 residues. CDR3 region: CASSIGARGRQPQHF. CDR3 coding DNA: TGTGCCAGTAGTATAGGAGCCAGGGGAAGACAGCCCCAGCATTTT.

The chain recombines TRBV5-1 with TRBJ1-1, with a possible D match to TRBD1 (5 bases). The CDR3 is made up of 14 amino acids. Between the trimmed V and J ends, which lost 4 bases and 5 bases, there was a span of 15 bases. Germline values: CDR1 SGHRS, CDR2 YFSETQ. The CDR3 coding sequence is TGCGCCAGCAGCGTCAGGGTCCCCGGGACTGAAGCTTTCTTT. It encodes CASSVRVPGTEAFF. Variable domain in full (rest from reference TRBV5-1 and TRBJ1-1): KAGVTQTPRYLIKTRGQQVTLSCSPISGHRSVSWYQQTPGQGLQFLFEYFSETQRNKGNFPGRFSGRQFSNSRSEMNVSTLELGDSALYLCASSVRVPGTEAFFGQGTRLTVV.

The chain is built from TRBV28 and TRBJ1-2, with D unclear. This CDR3 has 13 residues. Germline CDR1 MDHEN, CDR2 SYDVKM. The V gene lost 2 bases and the J gene lost 8 bases, with 12 bases spanning the gap. CDR3 residues: CASSLDRLWGYTF. In DNA form, the CDR3 reads TGTGCCAGCAGTTTAGATCGGTTATGGGGCTACACCTTC.

The chain is built from TRBV19 and TRBJ1-5, with TRBD1 identical over 9 bases. CDR1 is LNHDA, CDR2 SQIVND, per germline (reference sequence). The trim removed 4 bases at V and 3 bases at J, leaving 13 bases unmatched. This CDR3 contains 18 residues. CDR3 sequence reads: CASSTVTGTGRDNQPQHF. The DNA of the CDR3 is TGTGCCAGTAGTACAGTAACCGGGACAGGGAGGGACAATCAGCCCCAGCATTTT.

In this sample, this clone turned up once. The chain carries TRBV6-5 and TRBJ2-3, with D maybe TRBD1 (5 bases). Per the germline V gene, CDR1 is MNHEY and CDR2 is SVGAGI. Trimming shortened V by 2 bases and J by 1 base, and 10 bases separated the two germline ends. The CDR3 runs 15 residues. The chain's CDR3 is CASSYGAQRTDTQYF. CDR3 nucleotide sequence: TGTGCCAGCAGTTACGGGGCCCAGCGCACAGATACGCAGTATTTT.

This clone was detected only once. The V call is TRBV30, the J call TRBJ1-4; D is unclear. CDR1 and CDR2 (germline): GTSNPN, SVGIG (reference sequence). V gave up 3 bases and J gave up 8 bases, with 7 bases separating them. The CDR3 runs to 11 residues. Here the CDR3 reads CAWRIQEKLFF. The CDR3, as DNA: TGTGCCTGGAGGATCCAGGAAAAACTGTTTTTT.

The chain uses TRBV30 and TRBJ2-5, with D tentatively TRBD2 (6 bases). CDR1 is GTSNPN, CDR2 SVGIG, per germline (reference sequence). Trimming took 0 bases from V and 7 from J, leaving 12 bases between them. The CDR3 contains 13 residues. The CDR3 region is CAWSVWLARTQYF. The CDR3 DNA reads TGTGCCTGGAGTGTATGGCTAGCGAGGACCCAGTACTTC.

This clone was observed a handful of times. J is TRBJ2-2 and V is TRBV6-4; 12 bases map to TRBD2. The CDR3 runs 17 residues. V shed 3 bases and J 1 base; nucleotides not matched to a gene: 3. Germline V gene lookup returns CDR1 MRHNA and CDR2 SNTAGT. The CDR3 coding sequence is TGTGCCAGCAGTGAACTAGCGGGGGGCGTGAACACCGGGGAGCTGTTTTTT. Encoded protein: CASSELAGGVNTGELFF.